This is a list of T cell receptor beta chains from one sample in a study of cytomegalovirus exposure and HLA in healthy donors. Profiling relied on immunoSEQ multiplex PCR, and the TCRdb table lists in-frame clones only, not all of them. The sample lists 250,000 to 350,000 clones, more than 75% occurring once. Material for sequencing was PBMCs. Receptors originate from a young woman in good health and CMV-seronegative. Both conserved end residues are part of each CDR3. D genes are given only for firm matches. Where a row states a size, it is once, few, many or the class of an expanded clone; other rows omit it.

cdr3_nt | cdr3_aa | v_call | d_call | clone_size | j_call
TGTGCCAGCAGCTTAAGGGACAGGGCTACCTACGAGCAGTACTTC | CASSLRDRATYEQYF | TRBV13 | TRBD1 | NA | TRBJ2-7
TGCGCCAGCAGCCAAGATCACCCGTCGTTGCGGGACGAAGCTTTCTTT | CASSQDHPSLRDEAFF | TRBV4-3 | NA | NA | TRBJ1-1
TGTGCCAGCAGTGCGGGCAGGGCGAATTCACCCCTCCACTTT | CASSAGRANSPLHF | TRBV25-1 | NA | NA | TRBJ1-6
TGTGCCACCAGCAGCCCCGCAGACAGGGGGCTAGGTAACTATGGCTACACCTTC | CATSSPADRGLGNYGYTF | TRBV15 | TRBD1 | NA | TRBJ1-2
TGCGCCAGCAGCTTTGCACCGGGACAGGGGACCACTGAAGCTTTCTTT | CASSFAPGQGTTEAFF | TRBV5-1 | TRBD1 | NA | TRBJ1-1
TGTGCCAGCAGCCCCGGCGGTGGCGGGAGGGCCCGAGAGACCCAGTACTTC | CASSPGGGGRARETQYF | TRBV9 | TRBD2 | NA | TRBJ2-5
TGCAGCGTTGAGGGAGGGGACAACTATGGCTACACCTTC | CSVEGGDNYGYTF | TRBV29-1 | NA | NA | TRBJ1-2
TGTGCCAGCTCACTAGCGGGGTACTCCTACGAGCAGTACTTC | CASSLAGYSYEQYF | TRBV18 | TRBD2 | many | TRBJ2-7
TGCGCCAGCAGCTTGGTAGCGGGGTCTCTAAGCGAGGCTTTCTTT | CASSLVAGSLSEAFF | TRBV5-1 | NA | NA | TRBJ1-1
TGTGCCAGCAGGTATCAGGGTGCCGAGCAGTACTTC | CASRYQGAEQYF | TRBV28 | NA | NA | TRBJ2-7
TGTGCCAGCAGTGGACTTAGCTCCTACAATGAGCAGTTCTTC | CASSGLSSYNEQFF | TRBV2 | NA | NA | TRBJ2-1
TGTGCCAGCAATACGGCCGGGACAGGGAATGAAGCTTTCTTT | CASNTAGTGNEAFF | TRBV2 | TRBD1 | NA | TRBJ1-1
TGTGCCAGCAGTGGGAGTAATGAAAAACTGTTTTTT | CASSGSNEKLFF | TRBV2 | NA | NA | TRBJ1-4
TGTGCCAGCAGCTTGAGCGGGTATGGCTACACCTTC | CASSLSGYGYTF | TRBV5-4 | NA | NA | TRBJ1-2
TGTGCCAGCAGACGGGAGGCCAATCAGCCCCAGCATTTT | CASRREANQPQHF | TRBV2 | NA | NA | TRBJ1-5
TGTGCCAGCAGTGAAGACACAGCGGGAGTTGGCGGGGAGCTGTTTTTT | CASSEDTAGVGGELFF | TRBV2 | TRBD2 | NA | TRBJ2-2
TGTGCCAGCAGCTTAGCACAGCAGAATGAGCAGTTCTTC | CASSLAQQNEQFF | TRBV11-3 | NA | once | TRBJ2-1
TGTGCCAGCAGCAACTCAGGGGCTAACTATGGCTACACCTTC | CASSNSGANYGYTF | TRBV9 | NA | once | TRBJ1-2
TGTGCCAGCAGCCTAGACCCCCGGGATCGTACGCAGTATTTT | CASSLDPRDRTQYF | TRBV5-5 | NA | NA | TRBJ2-3
TGTGCCAGTAATCCGGGACAGGGGATGGCAAGCACTGAAGCTTTCTTT | CASNPGQGMASTEAFF | TRBV19 | TRBD1 | NA | TRBJ1-1
TGTGCCAGCAGGGCCACCACAGGGTTCAGGCACGAGCAGTACTTC | CASRATTGFRHEQYF | TRBV28 | NA | NA | TRBJ2-7
TGTGCCAGCTCACCAAAGGATACGGCGGGACCCGACGGCTACACCTTC | CASSPKDTAGPDGYTF | TRBV18 | NA | NA | TRBJ1-2
TGTGCCTGGGGAGCGGGTCGCTCCTACAATGAGCAGTTCTTC | CAWGAGRSYNEQFF | TRBV30 | NA | NA | TRBJ2-1